This T cell receptor (beta chain) was recovered during a study of CD8+ T cells in alopecia areata. Broader study findings: Normal skin contains resident alphabeta T cells, and these are also sequenced in scalp samples.

Germline lookup yields CDR1 LNHDA and CDR2 SQIVND (reference sequence). V gave up 4 bases and J gave up 0 bases, with 11 bases separating them. The CDR3 consists of 15 residues. The treatment is: oral pan-JAK inhibitor, 5-10 mg twice daily. From alopecia areata patients, lesional scalp punch biopsies and peripheral blood were collected. Sequencing used cDNA as its template, made by extracting RNA and reverse transcribing it. Only in-frame clones appear in the TCRdb table, and some are missing; sequencing was by immunoSEQ multiplex PCR. The repertoire holds 100,000 to 140,000 clones, with around 83% as singletons. Of note for this clone: Its antigen is still unknown.

V gene TRBV19 combines with J gene TRBJ2-3; D possibly corresponds to TRBD2 (7 bases). Material: CD8+ T cells sorted from blood, obtained at week 24, from a patient treated with tofacitinib. The receptor comes from a human donor with alopecia areata. The CDR3 nucleotides read TGTGCCAGTAGTAGGGCGGGGGCAAGCACAGATACGCAGTATTTT. It codes for CASSRAGASTDTQYF.